This T cell receptor beta chain derives from a study of T-cell reconstitution after alpha-beta-depleted transplantation in children. Findings and caveats of the study: Several patients had high TCRbeta diversity at day 60; it came from surviving recipient T cells and thymic progenitors. Hyperexpanded clones declined; after one year, newly produced T cells mostly supplied diversity. At around two months after transplant, the alpha-beta T cells were reportedly derived from several hundred expanded clones that came from non-depleted graft cells.

This clonotype was picked up many times. Its antigen is unidentified. Unique molecular identifiers tagged the TCRbeta library. TCRdb redid the calling of the PCR reads with MiXCR, one entry per CDR3 protein. The repertoire has about 440,000 distinct CDR3 sequences, over 40% of them found once; the top ten carry about 30%. Germline CDR1 is ENHRY and CDR2 is SYGVKD. Trimming removed 1 base at V and 8 bases at J, with 11 bases between. The CDR3 spans 13 residues. This clonotype was sampled from a girl between 2 and 10 years old with aplastic anemia, due to receive a stem cell transplant. The sample here was PBMCs, taken before TCRalphabeta/CD19-depleted stem cell transplant. The rearrangement links TRBV10-3 to TRBJ1-1; D is unclear. In DNA form, the CDR3 reads TGTGCCATCAGTGAGTTGCAGAGAGACGAAGCTTTCTTT. Translating gives CAISELQRDEAFF.